Each of the 25 T cell receptor beta chains below was sequenced from the same sample in a study of blood T cell repertoires in COVID-19. Only in-frame clones appear in the TCRdb table, and some are missing; sequencing was by immunoSEQ multiplex PCR. The sample includes approximately 150,000 clones, 70% to 90% of them seen just once. The sequenced material came from peripheral blood. Receptors were obtained from a man aged 50 to 59 who had recovered from COVID-19.

This rearrangement joins TRBV7-2 to TRBJ1-1, with D perhaps TRBD1 (6 bases). The CDR3 is 14 residues long. The V and J ends lost 5 bases and 1 base respectively, with 11 bases between them. Germline CDR1 is SGHTA and CDR2 is FQGNSA. In nucleotides, the CDR3 is TGTGCCAGCAGCCCGAGCAGGGGGAACACTGAAGCTTTCTTT. Residues: CASSPSRGNTEAFF.

This chain connects TRBV6-5 to TRBJ1-1; TRBD1 agrees at 8 bases. Germline loops: CDR1 MNHEY, CDR2 SVGAGI. V dropped 4 bases and J dropped 1; count of bases not matched to a gene: 5. This CDR3 is 15 amino acids long. The CDR3 nucleotides read TGTGCCAGCAGTTCGCCCGGGACAGGGAACACTGAAGCTTTCTTT. This gives the protein CASSSPGTGNTEAFF.

The J gene is TRBJ2-4, the V gene TRBV3-1 (or the pseudogene TRBV3-2); 8 bases are a match to TRBD1. Germline values: CDR1 LGHDT, CDR2 YNNKEL (reference sequence). V lost 4 bases and J lost 1; bases outside the gene matches: 6. The CDR3 covers 16 residues. The CDR3 is CASSLQGARAKNIQYF. CDR3 sequence (DNA): TGTGCCAGCAGCCTGCAGGGGGCGCGGGCCAAAAACATTCAGTACTTC.

The V call is TRBV27, the J call TRBJ2-3; 12 bases line up with TRBD2. After removal of 0 bases from V and 3 bases from J, the junction contained 7 bases not matched to a gene. This CDR3 is built from 18 residues. CDR1 and CDR2 from the germline V gene are MNHEY and SMNVEV (reference sequence). The CDR3, as DNA: TGTGCCAGCAGTTTATCCCTAGGACTAGCGGGGTCGACAGATACGCAGTATTTT. This gives the protein CASSLSLGLAGSTDTQYF.

The chain links TRBV19 to TRBJ1-5, with TRBD1 matching 10 bases. The CDR3 is made up of 16 amino acids. V trimming: 2 bases; J trimming: 2 bases; junction bases outside the gene matches: 3. Germline V gene lookup returns CDR1 LNHDA and CDR2 SQIVND (reference sequence). The CDR3 sequence is CASSIRTGGGNQPQHF. In DNA form, the CDR3 reads TGTGCCAGTAGTATAAGGACAGGGGGAGGCAATCAGCCCCAGCATTTT.

This clone was picked up a small number of times. In DNA, the CDR3 is TGTGCCAGTAGTATTGTGGGCAGGGGAAGATCGGGGGCCAACGTCCTGACTTTC. Protein product: CASSIVGRGRSGANVLTF. The V and J genes are TRBV19 and TRBJ2-6, with D possibly matching TRBD1 (6 bases). V was clipped by 3 bases and J by 4 bases, with 19 bases between them. The germline V gene encodes CDR1 LNHDA and CDR2 SQIVND (reference sequence). The CDR3 contains 18 residues. The full variable domain, with the rest looked up from reference TRBV19 and TRBJ2-6, is DGGITQSPKYLFRKEGQNVTLSCEQNLNHDAMYWYRQDPGQGLRLIYYSQIVNDFQKGDIAEGYSVSREKKESFPLTVTSAQKNPTAFYLCASSIVGRGRSGANVLTFGAGSRLTVL.

The chain uses TRBV1 and TRBJ2-1; TRBD2 reflects the table's D call only, with no check against the DNA. TRBV1 is recorded as a pseudogene. This CDR3 has 20 residues. The CDR3 here is CTSRLPGTPKKESSYNEQFF. CDR3 DNA: TGCACCAGCAGACTTCCCGGGACTCCAAAAAAAGAAAGCTCCTACAATGAGCAGTTCTTC.

The chain has TRBV27 and TRBJ2-1; no definite D call. CDR1 is MNHEY and CDR2 is SMNVEV in the germline V gene (reference sequence). Trimming removed 7 bases from V and 1 base from J, with 5 bases in between. The CDR3 length is 12 residues. DNA of the CDR3: TGTGCCAGCAAGGAGTCCTACAATGAGCAGTTCTTC. Encoded protein: CASKESYNEQFF.

The V and J genes are TRBV27 and TRBJ1-1, with 7 bases aligning to TRBD1. CDR1 and CDR2 (germline): MNHEY, SMNVEV (reference sequence). There are 15 residues in the CDR3. V dropped 5 bases and J dropped 4; count of bases not matched to a gene: 10. The CDR3 reads CASSKRQGLGTEAFF. Written as DNA, the CDR3 is TGTGCCAGCAGTAAAAGACAGGGACTTGGCACTGAAGCTTTCTTT.

The rearrangement links TRBV18 to TRBJ1-1; TRBD1 is a possible D gene (5 bases). CDR1 KGHSH and CDR2 LQKENI come from the germline V gene. CDR3 size: 14 residues. V gave up 0 bases and J gave up 3 bases, with 8 bases separating them. CDR3 sequence reads: CASSPPQGYTEAFF. Here the CDR3 DNA reads TGTGCCAGCTCACCACCCCAGGGTTACACTGAAGCTTTCTTT.

CDR3 nucleotides: TGTGCCAGCAGCTATACAGGGCGGGTAAACACCATATATTTT. It encodes CASSYTGRVNTIYF. The chain has TRBV13 and TRBJ1-3; perhaps TRBD1 as D (6 bases). Deletions cut 4 bases from V and 6 bases from J, with 13 bases between. Germline V gene sequence: CDR1 PRHDT, CDR2 FYEKMQ (reference sequence). CDR3 length: 14 residues.

The chain couples TRBV5-4 to TRBJ2-5; possibly TRBD2 for D (5 bases). Between the trimmed V and J ends, which lost 3 bases and 1 base, there was a span of 13 bases. CDR3 size: 15 residues. The germline V gene encodes CDR1 SGHNT and CDR2 YYREEE (reference sequence). This CDR3 reads CASSSRPDSQETQYF. The CDR3, as DNA: TGTGCCAGCAGCTCCCGCCCGGACTCCCAAGAGACCCAGTACTTC.

The chain combines TRBV5-4 with TRBJ2-7; D uncertain. V lost 3 bases and J lost 7, with 11 bases in between. CDR3 length equals 12 residues. In germline, CDR1 is SGHNT, CDR2 YYREEE (reference sequence). CDR3 residues: CASSSQSSEQYF. For the CDR3, the DNA is TGTGCCAGCAGCTCGCAATCTAGTGAGCAGTACTTC.

The chain uses TRBV6-6 and TRBJ1-1; 12 bases fit TRBD1. The CDR3 length is 16 residues. Trimming removed 4 bases from V and 3 bases from J; junction bases left unmatched: 6. Per germline, CDR1 MNHNY and CDR2 SVGAGI (reference sequence). The CDR3 region has the DNA TGTGCCAGCAGTTTGGGACAGGGGGCCTCGGACACTGAAGCTTTCTTT. As protein: CASSLGQGASDTEAFF.

The gene calls are TRBV11-1 and TRBJ2-5; no clear D gene. The CDR3 covers 13 residues. CDR1 and CDR2 (germline): SGHAT, FQDESV (reference sequence). V was shortened by 7 bases and J by 0 bases, with 9 bases between the two germline ends. The CDR3 bases are TGTGCCAGCACCCCGAGGTACCAAGAGACCCAGTACTTC. Protein sequence: CASTPRYQETQYF.

The chain uses TRBV25-1 and TRBJ1-1; D gene unclear. Between the trimmed V and J ends, which lost 0 bases and 5 bases, there was a span of 7 bases. The CDR3 has 13 amino acids. Looked up from germline, CDR1 is MGHDK and CDR2 is SYGVNS. The DNA of the CDR3 is TGTGCCAGCAGTGAATATGAGGGTACTGAAGCTTTCTTT. This sequence encodes CASSEYEGTEAFF.

V usage is TRBV10-1 and J usage is TRBJ2-5; TRBD1 might be the D (5 bases). Looked up from germline, CDR1 is WNHNN and CDR2 is SYGVQD (reference sequence). The V end lost 2 bases, the J end lost 5 bases, and 12 bases lay between the germline ends. The CDR3 consists of 14 residues. CDR3 nucleotides: TGCGCCAGCAGTGAGGCACAGGAAAGGGAGACCCAGTACTTC. The encoded protein is CASSEAQERETQYF.

V gene TRBV6-2 or TRBV6-3 combines with J gene TRBJ2-6, with a weak D call TRBD2 (6 bases). Trimming removed 2 bases from V and 2 bases from J, with 7 bases in between. This CDR3 is built from 15 residues. CDR1 is MNHEY and CDR2 is SVGEGT in the germline V gene. This chain's CDR3 is CASSYGGAGANVLTF. CDR3 sequence (DNA): TGTGCCAGCAGTTACGGCGGGGCTGGGGCCAACGTCCTGACTTTC.

V is TRBV5-4 and J is TRBJ1-4, with D tentatively TRBD1 (5 bases). This CDR3 region has 13 residues. The germline gives CDR1 SGHNT, CDR2 YYREEE (reference sequence). V was cut by 3 bases and J by 4 bases, with 7 bases left in between. CDR3 sequence: CASSSRVNEKLFF. DNA of the CDR3: TGTGCCAGCAGCTCCAGGGTTAATGAAAAACTGTTTTTT. Using reference TRBV5-4 and TRBJ1-4 for the parts outside the CDR3, the full variable domain is ETGVTQSPTHLIKTRGQQVTLRCSSQSGHNTVSWYQQALGQGPQFIFQYYREEENGRGNFPPRFSGLQFPNYSSELNVNALELDDSALYLCASSSRVNEKLFFGSGTQLSVL.

The chain has TRBV5-1 and TRBJ2-4; 10 nucleotides agree with TRBD1. The trim removed 1 base at V and 5 bases at J, leaving 3 bases unmatched. The CDR3 covers 15 residues. CDR1 and CDR2 (germline): SGHRS, YFSETQ. CDR3 nucleotides: TGCGCCAGCAGCTTGTTCGGGACAGGGGAAAACATTCAGTACTTC. It is translated as CASSLFGTGENIQYF. Full variable domain (outside the CDR3, taken from reference TRBV5-1 and TRBJ2-4): KAGVTQTPRYLIKTRGQQVTLSCSPISGHRSVSWYQQTPGQGLQFLFEYFSETQRNKGNFPGRFSGRQFSNSRSEMNVSTLELGDSALYLCASSLFGTGENIQYFGAGTRLSVL.

This clone was seen at least ten times. The chain couples TRBV28 to TRBJ1-5, with D possibly TRBD1 on 5 matching bases. Germline loops: CDR1 MDHEN, CDR2 SYDVKM. The CDR3 is made up of 15 amino acids. Deletions cut 5 bases from V and 4 bases from J, with 15 bases between. The CDR3 sequence is CASSVWGDSNQPQHF. The CDR3 nucleotides are TGTGCCAGCAGTGTCTGGGGGGATAGTAATCAGCCCCAGCATTTT.

V is TRBV27 and J is TRBJ1-5, with D perhaps matching TRBD1 (6 bases). The germline V and J ends were trimmed by 6 bases and 3 bases, with 12 bases remaining between them. The CDR3 has 14 residues. From germline, CDR1 is MNHEY and CDR2 SMNVEV (reference sequence). CDR3 in amino acids: CASSPGQLNQPQHF. DNA of the CDR3: TGTGCCAGCAGCCCCGGACAGCTCAATCAGCCCCAGCATTTT.

This sequence joins TRBV7-3 and TRBJ2-2, with D perhaps matching TRBD2 (6 bases). Germline CDR1 reads SGHTA; CDR2 reads FQGTGA. This CDR3 has 14 amino acids. Trimming removed 6 bases from V and 1 base from J, with 9 bases in between. CDR3 residues: CASSRSGNTGELFF. Here the CDR3 DNA reads TGTGCCAGCAGTCGTAGCGGGAACACCGGGGAGCTGTTTTTT.

The chain carries TRBV19 and TRBJ2-2; 10 nucleotides agree with TRBD2. The CDR3 totals 15 residues. From germline, CDR1 is LNHDA and CDR2 SQIVND (reference sequence). J gave up 5 bases and V 7 bases, and 7 bases lay outside the gene matches. CDR3 DNA sequence: TGTGCCAGTAACGGGGCTAGCGGGGGAACCGGGGAGCTGTTTTTT. Translating it yields CASNGASGGTGELFF.

The CDR3, as DNA: TGTGCCAGCAGCCAAAACAAAGAGACCCAGTACTTC. This codes for CASSQNKETQYF. The chain recombines TRBV2 with TRBJ2-5; D ambiguous. The length of the CDR3 is 12 residues. Deletions cut 6 bases from V and 3 bases from J, with 8 bases between. The V gene's germline CDR1 is SNHLY and CDR2 FYNNEI.